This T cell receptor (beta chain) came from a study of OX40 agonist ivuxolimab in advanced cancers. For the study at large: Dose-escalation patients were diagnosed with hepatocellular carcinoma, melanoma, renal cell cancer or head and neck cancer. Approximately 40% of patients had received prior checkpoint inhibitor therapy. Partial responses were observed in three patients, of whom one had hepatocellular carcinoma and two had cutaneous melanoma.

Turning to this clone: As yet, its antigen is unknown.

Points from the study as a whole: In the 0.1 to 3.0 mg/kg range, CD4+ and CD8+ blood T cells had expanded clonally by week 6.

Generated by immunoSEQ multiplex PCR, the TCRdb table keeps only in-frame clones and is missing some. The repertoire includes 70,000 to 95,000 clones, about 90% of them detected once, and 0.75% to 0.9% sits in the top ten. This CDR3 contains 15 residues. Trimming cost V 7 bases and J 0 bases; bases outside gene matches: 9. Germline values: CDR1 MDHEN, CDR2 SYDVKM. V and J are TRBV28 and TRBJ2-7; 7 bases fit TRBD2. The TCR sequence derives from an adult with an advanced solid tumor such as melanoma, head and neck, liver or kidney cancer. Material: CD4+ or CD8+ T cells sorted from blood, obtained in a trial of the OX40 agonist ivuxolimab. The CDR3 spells CASNKPAGVSYEQYF. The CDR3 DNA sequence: TGTGCCAGCAACAAACCCGCGGGAGTCTCCTACGAGCAGTACTTC.